This T cell receptor (beta chain) was documented in a study of control samples from healthy donors and cancer patients. Clones were sequenced by immunoSEQ multiplex PCR, and TCRdb holds only the in-frame ones, with some missing. The top ten hold 1.5% to 2% of the sample, which has tens of thousands of clones, around 90% seen once. This sequence originates from a woman aged 55-69 years with head and neck cancer. The sequenced sample consisted of PBMCs.

The CDR3: CASSRLRDSLKQYF. The DNA of the CDR3 is TGTGCCAGCAGCCGACTCCGGGACAGTCTAAAGCAGTACTTC. The chain joins TRBV11-2 to TRBJ2-7, with 7 bases lining up with TRBD1. This CDR3 contains 14 residues. J gave up 8 bases and V 5 bases, and 12 bases lay outside the gene matches. Germline assignment: CDR1 SGHAT and CDR2 FQNNGV.